What follows is one TCR beta chain and its context. Its recognized antigen is unknown. Base qualities are not provided; no much larger clone lies one nucleotide away. The source of the sample is a study of blood T cell repertoires in COVID-19 (TCRdb year 2020). With respect to the entire study: Samples from collaborators originated in the United States, Italy and Spain and spanned both the acute and convalescent phases of COVID-19. Deeply sampled blood TCRbeta repertoires from subjects exposed to, actively infected with, or recovered from COVID-19 were included in the dataset. The material from the prospective study consisted of cDNA or gDNA derived from T cells, B-cell-depleted T cells, or PBMCs. Sample metadata almost always included a de-identified subject ID, COVID-19 status, age in years and sex. The samples were drawn from two sources: the first 160 participants of the ongoing ImmuneRACE study, and 950 to 1,500 subjects contributed by 6 global collaborators. Where HLA class I and class II types were available, the types were taken from metadata supplied by the sample provider, not from assay-based typing. The repertoires were released in a freely available public database meant as a resource for research on the immune response to SARS-CoV-2. Study-wide conclusions, independent of this receptor: The quantity of clinical and demographic metadata differed by source and by participant and was supplied without curation.

TCRbeta CDR3 regions were amplified from genomic DNA by means of the immunoSEQ Assay, a bias-controlled multiplex PCR. The study's processing was this. Nucleated cell counts per sample were estimated from amplification of reference gene primers within the assay. To quantify the absolute abundance of each unique TCRbeta CDR3 rearrangement, sequence reads were collapsed and filtered. For each sample, productive Simpson clonality was calculated as the square root of Simpson's diversity index across productive rearrangements. Here the immuneACCESS table is served through TCRdb, limited to in-frame sequences with V and J called. Missing clones are a known gap in these copies; in checked studies unresolved V genes cover under half, and the rest lacks a known reason. That table gives V, J and clone size, and the DNA gave D and trimming. This sample lists around 200,000 clones; around 75% were detected once. Over 5% of the sample lies in the top ten.

At one collaborating source in Seattle, patients were enrolled during active infection and were followed longitudinally through the course of disease. Collaborating institutions collected whole blood in K2EDTA tubes following their own protocols. For TCRbeta analysis, collaborators shipped samples in one of three forms: frozen whole blood, isolated PBMCs, or DNA extracted from either of those sample types. Taken from cysteine to phenylalanine, the CDR3 has 14 residues. Kept here is only the CDR3 DNA, which spans 42 bases and is read in frame from base 1. Trimming accounts for 7 bases at V and 3 bases at J, while the number of junction bases matched to no gene is 8. According to the germline V gene (reference sequence), CDR1 reads MNHNY and CDR2 reads SVGAGI.

The sequence joins TRBV6-6 to TRBJ1-2; TRBD1 aligns with 7 central bases. The TCR originated in a woman aged 40 to 50 with COVID-19, enrolled during active disease. Sequenced material: peripheral blood. The CDR3 loop reads CASNRAGGDYGYTF. The DNA is TGTGCCAGCAACCGGGCAGGGGGAGACTATGGCTACACCTTC.